This TCR beta chain derives from a study of OX40 agonist ivuxolimab in advanced cancers. The method was immunoSEQ multiplex PCR; TCRdb's version includes in-frame clones alone and lacks a portion of them. This sample carries 15,000 to 20,000 clones, around four fifths of them seen once, and the ten largest clones take roughly 12%. This CDR3 has 19 residues. The germline V gene has CDR1 SGHDN and CDR2 FVKESK. Trimming removed 1 base from V and 1 base from J, with 17 bases in between. Source: CD4+ or CD8+ T cells sorted from blood, taken in a trial of the OX40 agonist ivuxolimab. The chain is built from TRBV14 and TRBJ2-6; D uncertain. This clonotype originated in an adult with an advanced solid tumor such as melanoma, head and neck, liver or kidney cancer. Written as DNA, the CDR3 is TGTGCCAGCAGCCAAGTTGAAGGCGCAGGCCCTTCTGGGGCCAACGTCCTGACTTTC. It encodes CASSQVEGAGPSGANVLTF. Complete variable domain (other parts from reference TRBV14 and TRBJ2-6): EAGVTQFPSHSVIEKGQTVTLRCDPISGHDNLYWYRRVMGKEIKFLLHFVKESKQDESGMPNNRFLAERTGGTYSTLKVQPAELEDSGVYFCASSQVEGAGPSGANVLTFGAGSRLTVL.